This T cell receptor (beta chain) was sequenced in a study of blood T cell repertoires in COVID-19. Looking at the study overall: Sources were T cells, B-cell-depleted T cells, or PBMCs; the material itself was cDNA or gDNA.

Trimming took 1 base from V and 7 from J, leaving 16 bases between them. The CDR3 covers 16 residues. The germline V gene has CDR1 SGHAT and CDR2 FQNNGV. This clone is a singleton in its sample. In the original workflow: Using reference gene primer amplification, nucleated cell counts were estimated. Data came from immunoSEQ multiplex PCR; TCRdb stores just in-frame clones and leaves some out. Clonal size and the V and J genes are those of that table, whereas D and trimming came from the DNA. The data show fewer than 300,000 clones, roughly 86% seen once. The TCR comes from a man aged 35 to 55 who had recovered from COVID-19. Sample: peripheral blood. The chain carries TRBV11-2 and TRBJ1-4; possible D gene TRBD1, 6 bases. CDR3 sequence (DNA): TGTGCCAGCAGCTTAGCCACAGGGTGGCAGAGTGAAAAACTGTTTTTT. Its protein product is CASSLATGWQSEKLFF.